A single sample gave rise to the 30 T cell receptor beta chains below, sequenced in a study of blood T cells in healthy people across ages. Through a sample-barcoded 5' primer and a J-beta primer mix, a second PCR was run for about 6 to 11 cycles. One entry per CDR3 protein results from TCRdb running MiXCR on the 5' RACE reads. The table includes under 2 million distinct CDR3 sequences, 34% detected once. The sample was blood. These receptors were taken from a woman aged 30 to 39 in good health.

As DNA, the CDR3 is TGTGCCAGCAGCCGGGGGAGTGCAGTTGGAGAGACCCAGTACTTC. This translates into CASSRGSAVGETQYF. The J gene is TRBJ2-5, the V gene TRBV7-3; D possibly corresponds to TRBD2 (6 bases). Trimming removed 5 bases at V and 4 bases at J, with 17 bases between. CDR3 length: 15 amino acids. Germline V gene data show CDR1 as SGHTA and CDR2 as FQGTGA.

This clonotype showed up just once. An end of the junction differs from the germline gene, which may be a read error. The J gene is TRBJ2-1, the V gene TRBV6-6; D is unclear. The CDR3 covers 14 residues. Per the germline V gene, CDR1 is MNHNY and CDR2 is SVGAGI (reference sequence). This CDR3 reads CASGYSKLNNEQFF. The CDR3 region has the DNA TGTGCCAGCGGTTACTCGAAACTAAACAATGAGCAGTTCTTC.

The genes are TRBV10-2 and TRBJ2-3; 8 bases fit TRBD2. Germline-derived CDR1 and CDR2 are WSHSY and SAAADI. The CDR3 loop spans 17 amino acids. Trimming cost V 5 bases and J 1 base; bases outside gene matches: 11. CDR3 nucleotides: TGCGCCAGCAGTCCGACCGGACTAGCTGGAGGCACAGATACGCAGTATTTT. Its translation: CASSPTGLAGGTDTQYF.

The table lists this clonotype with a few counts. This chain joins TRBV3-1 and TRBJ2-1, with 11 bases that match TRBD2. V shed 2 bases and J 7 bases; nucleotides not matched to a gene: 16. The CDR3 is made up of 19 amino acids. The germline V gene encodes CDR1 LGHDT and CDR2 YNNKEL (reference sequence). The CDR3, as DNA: TGTGCCAGCAGCCAACCAAGGATGACTAGCGGGAAGGGTGGGAATGAGCAGTTCTTC. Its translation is CASSQPRMTSGKGGNEQFF.

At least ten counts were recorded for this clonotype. This CDR3 reads CASSPGDTNQPQHF. CDR3 DNA: TGTGCCAGCAGTCCGGGGGACACTAATCAGCCCCAGCATTTT. V gene TRBV12-3 or TRBV12-4 combines with J gene TRBJ1-5, with D perhaps TRBD1 (6 bases). This CDR3 has 14 residues. Trimming shortened V by 5 bases and J by 4 bases, and 12 bases separated the two germline ends.

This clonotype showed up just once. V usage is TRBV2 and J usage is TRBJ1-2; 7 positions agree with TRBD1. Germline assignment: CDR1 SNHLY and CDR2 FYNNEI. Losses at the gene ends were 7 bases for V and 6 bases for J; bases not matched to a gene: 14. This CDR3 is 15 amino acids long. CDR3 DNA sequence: TGTGCCAGCATCCCTGACAGGGTAAAGTATGATGGCTACACCTTC. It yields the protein CASIPDRVKYDGYTF.

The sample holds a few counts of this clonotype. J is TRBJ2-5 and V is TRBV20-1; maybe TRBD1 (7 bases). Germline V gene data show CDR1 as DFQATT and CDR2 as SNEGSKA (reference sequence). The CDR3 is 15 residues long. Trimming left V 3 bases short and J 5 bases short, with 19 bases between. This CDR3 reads CSARHTPTGRETQYF. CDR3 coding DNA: TGCAGTGCTAGGCACACTCCGACAGGGAGGGAGACCCAGTACTTC.

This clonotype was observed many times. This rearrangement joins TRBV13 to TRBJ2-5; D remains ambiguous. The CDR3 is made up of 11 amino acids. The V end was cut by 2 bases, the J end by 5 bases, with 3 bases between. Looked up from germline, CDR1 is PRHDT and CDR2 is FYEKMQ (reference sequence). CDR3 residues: CASSLFETQYF. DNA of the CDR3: TGTGCCAGCAGCTTATTCGAGACCCAGTACTTC.

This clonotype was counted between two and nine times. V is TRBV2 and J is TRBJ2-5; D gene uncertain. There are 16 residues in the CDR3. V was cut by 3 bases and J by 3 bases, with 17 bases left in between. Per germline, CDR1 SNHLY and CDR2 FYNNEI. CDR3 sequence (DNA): TGTGCCAGCAGTGACGTGGTTCTGGGATCGGAAGAGACCCAGTACTTC. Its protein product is CASSDVVLGSEETQYF.

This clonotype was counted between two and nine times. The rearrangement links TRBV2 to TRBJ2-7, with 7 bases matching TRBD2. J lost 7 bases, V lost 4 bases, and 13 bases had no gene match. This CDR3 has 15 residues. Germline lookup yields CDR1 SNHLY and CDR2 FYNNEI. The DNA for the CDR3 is TGTGCCAGCAGTGCCCGACTAGCACGCGCCCGGGAGCAGTACTTC. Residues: CASSARLARAREQYF.

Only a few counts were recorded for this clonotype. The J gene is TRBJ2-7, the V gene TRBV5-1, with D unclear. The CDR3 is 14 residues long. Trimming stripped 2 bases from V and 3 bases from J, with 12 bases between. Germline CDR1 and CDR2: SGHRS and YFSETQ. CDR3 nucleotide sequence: TGCGCCAGCAGCTTCGGCACAGCGAACTACGAGCAGTACTTC. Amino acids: CASSFGTANYEQYF. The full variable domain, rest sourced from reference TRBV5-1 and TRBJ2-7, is KAGVTQTPRYLIKTRGQQVTLSCSPISGHRSVSWYQQTPGQGLQFLFEYFSETQRNKGNFPGRFSGRQFSNSRSEMNVSTLELGDSALYLCASSFGTANYEQYFGPGTRLTVT.

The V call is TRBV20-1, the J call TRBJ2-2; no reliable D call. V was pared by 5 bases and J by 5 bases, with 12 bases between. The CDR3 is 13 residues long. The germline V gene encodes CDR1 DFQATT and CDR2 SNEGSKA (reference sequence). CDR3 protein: CSAHLTETGELFF. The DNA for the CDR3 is TGCAGTGCTCACCTAACAGAGACCGGGGAGCTGTTTTTT.

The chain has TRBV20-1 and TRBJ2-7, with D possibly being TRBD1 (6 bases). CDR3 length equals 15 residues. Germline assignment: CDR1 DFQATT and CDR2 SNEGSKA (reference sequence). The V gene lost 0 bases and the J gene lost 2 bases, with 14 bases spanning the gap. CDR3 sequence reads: CSAREPTGLAYEQYF. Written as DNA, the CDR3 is TGCAGTGCTAGAGAACCGACAGGCCTCGCCTACGAGCAGTACTTC.

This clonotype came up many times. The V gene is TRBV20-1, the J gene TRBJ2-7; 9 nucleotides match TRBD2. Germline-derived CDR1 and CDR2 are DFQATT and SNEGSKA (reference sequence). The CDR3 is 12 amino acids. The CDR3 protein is CRGQRGDYEQYF. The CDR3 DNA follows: TGCAGAGGCCAGCGGGGGGACTACGAGCAGTACTTC.

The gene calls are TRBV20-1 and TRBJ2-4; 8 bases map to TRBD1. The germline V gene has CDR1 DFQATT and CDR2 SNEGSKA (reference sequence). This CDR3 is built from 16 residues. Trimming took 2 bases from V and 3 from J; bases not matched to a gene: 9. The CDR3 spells CSARNPQGGGKNIQYF. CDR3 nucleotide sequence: TGCAGTGCTAGAAACCCACAGGGGGGAGGCAAAAACATTCAGTACTTC.

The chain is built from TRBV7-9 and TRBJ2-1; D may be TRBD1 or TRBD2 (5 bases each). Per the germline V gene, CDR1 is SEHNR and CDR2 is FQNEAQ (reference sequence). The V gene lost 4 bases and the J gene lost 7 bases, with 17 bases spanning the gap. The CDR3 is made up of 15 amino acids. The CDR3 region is CASSSQGPRMNEQFF. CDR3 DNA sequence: TGTGCCAGCAGCTCGCAGGGACCCAGGATGAATGAGCAGTTCTTC.

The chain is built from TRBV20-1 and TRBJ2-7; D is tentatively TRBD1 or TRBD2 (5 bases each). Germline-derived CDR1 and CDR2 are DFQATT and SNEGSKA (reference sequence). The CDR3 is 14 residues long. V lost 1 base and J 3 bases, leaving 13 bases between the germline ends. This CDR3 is CSARVISRGYEQYF. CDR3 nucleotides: TGCAGTGCTAGAGTAATATCGAGGGGCTACGAGCAGTACTTC.

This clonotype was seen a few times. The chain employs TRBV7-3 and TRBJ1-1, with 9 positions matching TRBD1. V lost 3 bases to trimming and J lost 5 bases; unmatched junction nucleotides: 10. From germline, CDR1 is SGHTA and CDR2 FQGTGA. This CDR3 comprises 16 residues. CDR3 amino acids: CASSLSDRGLRTEAFF. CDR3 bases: TGTGCCAGCAGCTTGTCGGACAGGGGATTGAGAACTGAAGCTTTCTTT. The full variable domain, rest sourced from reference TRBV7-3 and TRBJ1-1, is GAGVSQTPSNKVTEKGKYVELRCDPISGHTALYWYRQSLGQGPEFLIYFQGTGAADDSGLPNDRFFAVRPEGSVSTLKIQRTERGDSAVYLCASSLSDRGLRTEAFFGQGTRLTVV.

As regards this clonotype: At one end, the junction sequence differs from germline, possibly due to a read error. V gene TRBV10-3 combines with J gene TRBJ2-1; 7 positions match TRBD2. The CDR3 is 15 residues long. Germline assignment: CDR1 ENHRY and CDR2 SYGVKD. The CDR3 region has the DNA TGTGCCACCAGCCAGCGGGAAGGCCTGGACAATAAGCAGTTCTTC. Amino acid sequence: CATSQREGLDNKQFF.

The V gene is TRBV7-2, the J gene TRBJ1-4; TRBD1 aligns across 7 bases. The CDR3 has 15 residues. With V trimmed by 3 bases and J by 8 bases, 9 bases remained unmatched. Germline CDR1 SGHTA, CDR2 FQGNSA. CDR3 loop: CASSFIRDRGEKLFF. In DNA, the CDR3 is TGTGCCAGCAGCTTTATCCGGGACAGAGGGGAAAAACTGTTTTTT.

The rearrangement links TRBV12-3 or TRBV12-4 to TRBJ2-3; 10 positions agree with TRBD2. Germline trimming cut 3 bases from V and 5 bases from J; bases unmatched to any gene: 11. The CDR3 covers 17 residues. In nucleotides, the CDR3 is TGTGCCAGCAGTTTCTCCAGCGGGAGGGCCCCGGGAGATACGCAGTATTTT. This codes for CASSFSSGRAPGDTQYF.

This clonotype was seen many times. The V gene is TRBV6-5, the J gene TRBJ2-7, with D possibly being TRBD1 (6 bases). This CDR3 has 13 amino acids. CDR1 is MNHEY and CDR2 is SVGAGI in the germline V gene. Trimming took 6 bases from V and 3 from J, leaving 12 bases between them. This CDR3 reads CASSVGTNYEQYF. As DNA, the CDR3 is TGTGCCAGCAGCGTCGGGACAAACTACGAGCAGTACTTC.

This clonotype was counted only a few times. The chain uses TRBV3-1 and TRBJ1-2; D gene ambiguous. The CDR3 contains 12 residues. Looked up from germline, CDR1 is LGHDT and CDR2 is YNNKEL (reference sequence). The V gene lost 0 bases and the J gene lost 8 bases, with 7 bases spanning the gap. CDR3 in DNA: TGTGCCAGCAGCCAAGATCCGTCCGGCTACACCTTC. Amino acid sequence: CASSQDPSGYTF.

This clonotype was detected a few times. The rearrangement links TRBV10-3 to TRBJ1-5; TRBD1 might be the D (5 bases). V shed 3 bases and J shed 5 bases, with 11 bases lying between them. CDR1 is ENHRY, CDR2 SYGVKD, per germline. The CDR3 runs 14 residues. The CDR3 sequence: CAISERAGDQPQHF. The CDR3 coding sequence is TGTGCCATCAGTGAACGGGCGGGGGATCAGCCCCAGCATTTT.

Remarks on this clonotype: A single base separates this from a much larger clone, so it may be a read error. The DNA for the CDR3 is TGTGCCAGCAACGTTGGTAGGAGCTCCTACAATGAGCAGTACTTC. Translation gives CASNVGRSSYNEQYF. This chain joins TRBV13 and TRBJ2-1, with D unresolved. The DNA matches TRBJ2-7 better at its end, which makes the J call doubtful. Per the germline V gene, CDR1 is PRHDT and CDR2 is FYEKMQ (reference sequence). The CDR3 has 15 residues.

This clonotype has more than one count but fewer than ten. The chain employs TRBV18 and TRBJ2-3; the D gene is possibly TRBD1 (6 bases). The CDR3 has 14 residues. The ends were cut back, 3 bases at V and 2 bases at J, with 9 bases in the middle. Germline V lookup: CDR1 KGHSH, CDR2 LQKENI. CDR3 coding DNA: TGTGCCAGCTCACCCTACAGGGCCACAGATACGCAGTATTTT. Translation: CASSPYRATDTQYF.

This CDR3 is CASSLFAGGGETQYF. DNA of the CDR3: TGTGCCAGCAGTTTATTCGCGGGAGGGGGGGAGACCCAGTACTTC. The rearrangement links TRBV12-3 or TRBV12-4 to TRBJ2-5; 9 positions match TRBD2. The CDR3 covers 15 residues. After removal of 2 bases from V and 5 bases from J, the junction contained 6 bases not matched to a gene.

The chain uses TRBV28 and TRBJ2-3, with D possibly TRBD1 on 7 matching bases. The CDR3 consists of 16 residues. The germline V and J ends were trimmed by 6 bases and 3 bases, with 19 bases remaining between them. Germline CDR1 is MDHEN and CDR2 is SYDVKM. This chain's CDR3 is CASSRRGRDRTDTQYF. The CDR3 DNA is TGTGCCAGCAGCCGAAGGGGGCGGGATAGAACAGATACGCAGTATTTT. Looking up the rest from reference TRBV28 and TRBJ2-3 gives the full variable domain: DVKVTQSSRYLVKRTGEKVFLECVQDMDHENMFWYRQDPGLGLRLIYFSYDVKMKEKGDIPEGYSVSREKKERFSLILESASTNQTSMYLCASSRRGRDRTDTQYFGPGTRLTVL.

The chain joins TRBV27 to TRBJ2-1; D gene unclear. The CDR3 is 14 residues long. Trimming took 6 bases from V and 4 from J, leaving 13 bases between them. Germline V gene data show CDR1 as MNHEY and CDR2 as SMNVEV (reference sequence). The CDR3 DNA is TGTGCCAGCAGCTATCAAAACTCGTACAATGAGCAGTTCTTC. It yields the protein CASSYQNSYNEQFF.

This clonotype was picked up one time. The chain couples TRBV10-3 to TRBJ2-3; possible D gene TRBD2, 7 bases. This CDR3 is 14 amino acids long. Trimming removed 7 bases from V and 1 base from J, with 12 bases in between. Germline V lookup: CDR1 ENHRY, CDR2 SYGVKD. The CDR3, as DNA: TGTGCCATCACCAAAGGGGGGGGCACAGATACGCAGTATTTT. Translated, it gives CAITKGGGTDTQYF.